Given below is one T cell receptor beta chain in context. Antigen: not known. The sample is drawn from a study of CD8+ T cells in alopecia areata. Study conclusions and caveats: It was lesional scalp, especially alopecia totalis/universalis, that showed higher clonality than normal scalp.

V was shortened by 5 bases and J by 5 bases, with 16 bases between the two germline ends. The CDR3 consists of 14 residues. Germline V lookup: CDR1 SGHVS, CDR2 FQNEAQ. As for treatment: oral pan-JAK inhibitor, 5-10 mg twice daily. Collection of lesional scalp punch biopsies and peripheral blood was performed in alopecia areata patients. Extracted RNA was reverse transcribed, and the resulting cDNA served as sequencing template. Clones were sequenced by immunoSEQ multiplex PCR, and TCRdb holds only the in-frame ones, with some missing. The sample has about 13,000 clones; 65% to 70% are singletons. The input for sequencing was skin, taken at week 4, from a patient treated with tofacitinib. This TCR came from a human donor with alopecia areata. The chain combines TRBV7-8 with TRBJ2-7, with D perhaps matching TRBD1 or TRBD2 (5 bases each). CDR3 sequence reads: CASSPRDRGHEQYF. In DNA form, the CDR3 reads TGTGCCAGCAGCCCCCGGGACCGGGGCCACGAGCAGTACTTC.